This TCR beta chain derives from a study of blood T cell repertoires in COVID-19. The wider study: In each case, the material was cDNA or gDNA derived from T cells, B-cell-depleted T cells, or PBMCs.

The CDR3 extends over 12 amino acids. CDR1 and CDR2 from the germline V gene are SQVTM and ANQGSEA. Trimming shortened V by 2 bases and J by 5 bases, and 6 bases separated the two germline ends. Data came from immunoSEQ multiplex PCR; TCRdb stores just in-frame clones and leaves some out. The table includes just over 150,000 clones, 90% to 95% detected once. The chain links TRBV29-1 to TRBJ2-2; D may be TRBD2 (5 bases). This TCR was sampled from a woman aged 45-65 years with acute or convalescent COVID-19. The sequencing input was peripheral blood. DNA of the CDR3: TGCAGCGTTGAATCGGGGACCGGGGAGCTGTTTTTT. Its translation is CSVESGTGELFF.